One sample yielded the 12 T cell receptor beta chains listed below, sequenced in a study of shared clonotypes between healthy human individuals. Here immunoSEQ multiplex PCR was the method, and the copy in TCRdb shows in-frame clones only, minus some. The table has around 1 million clones, over 75% seen once. Sequencing was carried out using memory CD4+ T cells sorted from blood. Regarding subset: CD45RA-negative fraction. These receptors originate from a young man in good health.

The CDR3 loop reads CASSLERGLYNEQFF. CDR3 in DNA: TGTGCCAGCAGCTTAGAGCGGGGGTTGTACAATGAGCAGTTCTTC. The chain employs TRBV7-2 and TRBJ2-1, with 8 bases identical to TRBD2. This CDR3 contains 15 residues. Trimming took 1 base from V and 4 from J; bases not matched to a gene: 3. In germline, CDR1 is SGHTA, CDR2 FQGNSA. The entire variable domain, with the rest obtained from reference TRBV7-2 and TRBJ2-1, is as follows: GAGVSQSPSNKVTEKGKDVELRCDPISGHTALYWYRQSLGQGLEFLIYFQGNSAPDKSGLPSDRFSAERTGGSVSTLTIQRTQQEDSAVYLCASSLERGLYNEQFFGPGTRLTVL.

The V and J genes are TRBV10-2 and TRBJ1-6; D not certain. Germline CDR1 reads WSHSY; CDR2 reads SAAADI. Trimming cost V 4 bases and J 6 bases, with 10 bases left between them. The CDR3 totals 14 residues. The CDR3 bases are TGCGCCAGCAGTGTCGGTCTTATTAATTCACCCCTCCACTTT. It is translated as CASSVGLINSPLHF.

The chain has TRBV9 and TRBJ2-1, with D unresolved. V was pared by 3 bases and J by 0 bases, with 13 bases between. The CDR3 is 16 residues long. Germline-derived CDR1 and CDR2 are SGDLS and YYNGEE. CDR3 loop: CASSDGSSYSYNEQFF. CDR3 nucleotide sequence: TGTGCCAGCAGCGATGGTAGCAGTTACTCCTACAATGAGCAGTTCTTC.

The rearrangement joins TRBV28 to TRBJ1-2; D call uncertain. The CDR3 totals 13 residues. Germline-derived CDR1 and CDR2 are MDHEN and SYDVKM. Trimming removed 2 bases from V and 7 bases from J, with 11 bases in between. This CDR3 reads CASSLRGLGGYTF. CDR3 bases: TGTGCCAGCAGTTTAAGAGGGCTGGGTGGCTACACCTTC.

The J gene is TRBJ2-7, the V gene TRBV30; D gene unclear. The ends were cut back, 2 bases at V and 7 bases at J, with 12 bases in the middle. The CDR3 totals 12 residues. Germline V gives CDR1 GTSNPN, CDR2 SVGIG (reference sequence). The CDR3 bases are TGTGCCTGGAGTCTCTGGCGCTCTGAGCAGTACTTC. Protein sequence: CAWSLWRSEQYF.

This clone was observed a single time. The genes are TRBV28 and TRBJ1-5, with D perhaps TRBD1 (5 bases). V was trimmed by 1 base and J by 4 bases, leaving 8 bases between them. The CDR3 length is 14 residues. Germline V gene sequence: CDR1 MDHEN, CDR2 SYDVKM. CDR3 residues: CASSLSDRNQPQHF. CDR3 DNA: TGTGCCAGCAGTTTATCTGACAGAAATCAGCCCCAGCATTTT. Supplemented by reference TRBV28 and TRBJ1-5, the full variable domain reads DVKVTQSSRYLVKRTGEKVFLECVQDMDHENMFWYRQDPGLGLRLIYFSYDVKMKEKGDIPEGYSVSREKKERFSLILESASTNQTSMYLCASSLSDRNQPQHFGDGTRLSIL.

This sequence joins TRBV14 and TRBJ1-4; 10 bases line up with TRBD1. The CDR3 has 14 residues. Looked up from germline, CDR1 is SGHDN and CDR2 is FVKESK. After removal of 5 bases from V and 6 bases from J, the junction contained 3 bases not matched to a gene. The CDR3: CASSLTGGYEKLFF. In DNA form, the CDR3 reads TGTGCCAGCAGCTTGACAGGGGGCTATGAAAAACTGTTTTTT.

The rearrangement links TRBV5-1 to TRBJ1-4; no definite D call. CDR1 is SGHRS, CDR2 YFSETQ, per germline. The CDR3 has 14 amino acids. Trimming stripped 0 bases from V and 8 bases from J, with 11 bases between. The CDR3 coding sequence is TGCGCCAGCAGCTTGGACCCGGACGGGGAAAAACTGTTTTTT. Protein: CASSLDPDGEKLFF. The entire variable domain, with the rest obtained from reference TRBV5-1 and TRBJ1-4, is as follows: KAGVTQTPRYLIKTRGQQVTLSCSPISGHRSVSWYQQTPGQGLQFLFEYFSETQRNKGNFPGRFSGRQFSNSRSEMNVSTLELGDSALYLCASSLDPDGEKLFFGSGTQLSVL.

This chain joins TRBV7-9 and TRBJ1-5; 8 nucleotides match TRBD1. This CDR3 has 15 residues. With V trimmed by 3 bases and J by 2 bases, 3 bases remained unmatched. The germline V gene has CDR1 SEHNR and CDR2 FQNEAQ (reference sequence). As DNA, the CDR3 is TGTGCCAGCAGCTTTCAGACAGGGGGCAATCAGCCCCAGCATTTT. This codes for CASSFQTGGNQPQHF. Filled out from reference TRBV7-9 and TRBJ1-5, the complete variable domain reads DTGVSQNPRHKITKRGQNVTFRCDPISEHNRLYWYRQTLGQGPEFLTYFQNEAQLEKSRLLSDRFSAERPKGSFSTLEIQRTEQGDSAMYLCASSFQTGGNQPQHFGDGTRLSIL.

The chain joins TRBV27 to TRBJ2-7; 7 bases are a match to TRBD2. Germline-derived CDR1 and CDR2 are MNHEY and SMNVEV (reference sequence). After removal of 2 bases from V and 2 bases from J, the junction contained 3 bases not matched to a gene. This CDR3 is 14 amino acids long. The CDR3 spells CASSLKAGPYEQYF. CDR3 in DNA: TGTGCCAGCAGTTTAAAAGCGGGACCCTACGAGCAGTACTTC.

V gene TRBV5-1 combines with J gene TRBJ2-1, with TRBD1 as a possible D gene (6 bases). Per germline, CDR1 SGHRS and CDR2 YFSETQ. The CDR3 sequence is 16 residues long. V was cut by 0 bases and J by 2 bases, with 12 bases left in between. CDR3 protein: CASSLVRDKAYNEQFF. In DNA form, the CDR3 reads TGCGCCAGCAGCTTGGTTCGGGACAAGGCCTACAATGAGCAGTTCTTC.

This chain links TRBV7-2 with TRBJ2-7, with TRBD1 matching 8 bases. The CDR3 extends over 15 amino acids. With V trimmed by 5 bases and J by 1 base, 7 bases remained unmatched. Germline V gene data show CDR1 as SGHTA and CDR2 as FQGNSA. The DNA of the CDR3 is TGTGCCAGCAGCAACGGGGACAGGCCTTCCTACGAGCAGTACTTC. Its translation is CASSNGDRPSYEQYF.